A single sample gave rise to the 2 T cell receptor beta chains below, sequenced in a study of shared clonotypes between healthy human individuals. Naive CD8 cells, CD45RO-negative and positively selected for CCR7, excluded terminally differentiated effector memory CD45RA+ cells. TCRdb keeps only in-frame clones here, not all; method: immunoSEQ multiplex PCR. Of some 2.1 million clones listed, roughly 95% are singletons. Sequenced input: naive CD8+ T cells from PBMCs. The receptors stem from a man younger than 35 in good health. Some clones in this sample may be carry-over from other donors' samples.

The chain employs TRBV6-5 and TRBJ1-1; 7 bases agree with TRBD1. Trimming removed 2 bases from V and 8 bases from J; junction bases left unmatched: 5. CDR1 and CDR2 from the germline V gene are MNHEY and SVGAGI. CDR3 length equals 13 residues. CDR3 DNA sequence: TGTGCCAGCAGTTACCAAGGGACAGCAGAAGCTTTCTTT. Translation: CASSYQGTAEAFF.

Notes on this clone: This sample includes further DNA sequences coding for the same CDR3. The V gene is TRBV30, the J gene TRBJ1-1; D is possibly TRBD1 (5 bases). V was clipped by 0 bases and J by 3 bases, with 5 bases between them. Germline assignment: CDR1 GTSNPN and CDR2 SVGIG (reference sequence). This CDR3 spans 12 amino acids. The CDR3 loop reads CAWSVGDTEAFF. For the CDR3, the DNA is TGTGCCTGGAGTGTAGGGGACACTGAAGCTTTCTTT. The whole variable domain, filled in from reference TRBV30 and TRBJ1-1, reads SQTIHQWPATLVQPVGSPLSLECTVEGTSNPNLYWYRQAAGRGLQLLFYSVGIGQISSEVPQNLSASRPQDRQFILSSKKLLLSDSGFYLCAWSVGDTEAFFGQGTRLTVV.